The sample holds a few counts of the clone carrying this T cell receptor (beta chain). Its antigen is not identified. This sample is drawn from a study of beta chain features in type 1 diabetes. Via CD45RO/CCR7/CD25/CD127/CD95/CD27, cells of the CD4+ naive, central memory, regulatory and stem cell-like memory subsets were sorted. V lost 0 bases, J lost 5 bases, and 4 bases stayed unmatched. CDR1 and CDR2 (germline): SGHRS, YFSETQ. The CDR3 is made up of 16 amino acids. The isolated RNA, all of it, was reverse transcribed, so expressed TCRB transcripts were what got sequenced. Sequenced by immunoSEQ multiplex PCR; TCRdb stores in-frame clones only, minus some. Of approximately 170,000 clones in the sample, roughly 8% were seen once. Study results and limitations: Patients with Type 1 diabetes showed moderately but significantly shorter TCRB CDR3s in all four CD4+ subsets.

This TCR was sampled from a man aged 18 to 30 with type 1 diabetes. Sequencing input: central memory CD4+ T cells from blood. The chain recombines TRBV5-1 with TRBJ2-5; 13 nucleotides align to TRBD2. CDR3 sequence: CASSLGTSGGSETQYF. As DNA, the CDR3 is TGCGCCAGCAGCTTGGGGACTAGCGGGGGCTCCGAGACCCAGTACTTC.